A single sample is the source of the 3 T cell receptor beta chains below, sequenced in a study of T cell responses to AZD1222 COVID-19 vaccine. The table came from immunoSEQ multiplex PCR; TCRdb's copy has only in-frame clones and leaves some out. The table shows roughly 76,000 clones, with nearly 90% occurring only once. The specimen comprised peripheral blood, sampled on day 0 of AZD1222 vaccination. These receptors were obtained from an adult in good health.

The CDR3, as DNA: TGTGCCAGCAGTGCAGTACGGCCCGCGAACACCGGGGAGCTGTTTTTT. It encodes CASSAVRPANTGELFF. V usage is TRBV2 and J usage is TRBJ2-2; D unclear. The CDR3 runs to 16 residues. Deletions cut 4 bases from V and 0 bases from J, with 12 bases between. Germline CDR1 SNHLY, CDR2 FYNNEI. Together with reference TRBV2 and TRBJ2-2, the CDR3 gives the full variable domain: EPEVTQTPSHQVTQMGQEVILRCVPISNHLYFYWYRQILGQKVEFLVSFYNNEISEKSEIFDDQFSVERPDGSNFTLKIRSTKLEDSAMYFCASSAVRPANTGELFFGEGSRLTVL.

V usage is TRBV6-4 and J usage is TRBJ2-3; D gene ambiguous. The CDR3 runs 14 residues. Trimming stripped 6 bases from V and 1 base from J, with 11 bases between. Looked up from germline, CDR1 is MRHNA and CDR2 is SNTAGT. DNA of the CDR3: TGTGCCAGCAGCAACGGACCTGGCACAGATACGCAGTATTTT. It yields the protein CASSNGPGTDTQYF.

In its sample, this clone was seen a few times. V and J are TRBV6-5 and TRBJ2-7; perhaps TRBD2 as D (5 bases). The V gene lost 6 bases and the J gene lost 3 bases, with 15 bases spanning the gap. CDR3 size: 14 residues. CDR1 and CDR2 (germline): MNHEY, SVGAGI. The CDR3 region is CASRDGSGNYEQYV. CDR3 DNA: TGTGCCAGCAGAGACGGATCGGGAAACTACGAGCAGTACGTC.